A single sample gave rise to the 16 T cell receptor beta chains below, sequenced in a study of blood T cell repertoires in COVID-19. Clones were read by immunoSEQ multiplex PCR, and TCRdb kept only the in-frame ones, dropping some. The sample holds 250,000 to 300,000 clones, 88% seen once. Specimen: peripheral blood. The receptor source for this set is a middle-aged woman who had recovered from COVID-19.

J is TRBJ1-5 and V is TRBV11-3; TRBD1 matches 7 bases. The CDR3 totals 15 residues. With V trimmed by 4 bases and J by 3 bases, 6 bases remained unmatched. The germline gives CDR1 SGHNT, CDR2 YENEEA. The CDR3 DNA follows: TGTGCCAGCAGCTCGGGACAGACAAACAATCAGCCCCAGCATTTT. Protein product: CASSSGQTNNQPQHF.

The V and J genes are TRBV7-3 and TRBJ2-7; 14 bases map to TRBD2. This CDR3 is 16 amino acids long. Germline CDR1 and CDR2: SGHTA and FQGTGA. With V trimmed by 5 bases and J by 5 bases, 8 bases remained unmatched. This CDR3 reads CASSTHGTSGSDEQYF. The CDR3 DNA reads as TGTGCCAGCAGCACCCACGGGACTAGCGGGAGCGACGAGCAGTACTTC.

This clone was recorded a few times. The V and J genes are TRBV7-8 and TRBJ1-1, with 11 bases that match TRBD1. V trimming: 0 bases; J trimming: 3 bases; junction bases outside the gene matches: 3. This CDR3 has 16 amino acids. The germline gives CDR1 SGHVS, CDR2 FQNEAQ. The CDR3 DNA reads TGTGCCAGCAGCTTAGCGTCGGGACAGGGGGACACTGAAGCTTTCTTT. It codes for CASSLASGQGDTEAFF.

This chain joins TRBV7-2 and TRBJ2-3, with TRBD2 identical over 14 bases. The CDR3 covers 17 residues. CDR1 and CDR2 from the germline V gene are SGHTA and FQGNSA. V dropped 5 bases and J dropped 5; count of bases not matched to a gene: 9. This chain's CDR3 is CASSSPTSGRERDTQYF. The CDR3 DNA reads TGTGCCAGCAGCAGCCCGACTAGCGGGAGGGAAAGAGATACGCAGTATTTT.

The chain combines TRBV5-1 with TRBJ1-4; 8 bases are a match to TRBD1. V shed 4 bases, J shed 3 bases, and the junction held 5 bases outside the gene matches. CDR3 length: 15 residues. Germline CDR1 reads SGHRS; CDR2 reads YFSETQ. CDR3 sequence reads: CASSPQGAPNEKLFF. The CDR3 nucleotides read TGCGCCAGCAGCCCCCAGGGGGCCCCTAATGAAAAACTGTTTTTT.

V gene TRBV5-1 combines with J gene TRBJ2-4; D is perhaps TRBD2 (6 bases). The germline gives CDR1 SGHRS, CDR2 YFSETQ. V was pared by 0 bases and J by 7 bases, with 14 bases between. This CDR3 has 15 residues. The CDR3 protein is CASSLVGGGSNIQYF. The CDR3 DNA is TGCGCCAGCAGCTTGGTGGGAGGAGGGAGTAACATTCAGTACTTC.

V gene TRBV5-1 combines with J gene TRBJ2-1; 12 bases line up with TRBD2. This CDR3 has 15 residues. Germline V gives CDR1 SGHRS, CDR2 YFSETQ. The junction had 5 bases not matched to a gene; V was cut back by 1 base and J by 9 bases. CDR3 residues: CASSLWASGRGEQFF. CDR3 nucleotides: TGCGCCAGCAGCTTGTGGGCTAGCGGGAGGGGTGAGCAGTTCTTC.

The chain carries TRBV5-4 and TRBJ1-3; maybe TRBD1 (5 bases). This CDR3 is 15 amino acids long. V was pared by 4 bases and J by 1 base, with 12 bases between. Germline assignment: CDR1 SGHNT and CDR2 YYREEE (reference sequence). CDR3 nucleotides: TGTGCCAGCAGCACGACGGGGGTTTCTGGAAACACCATATATTTT. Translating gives CASSTTGVSGNTIYF.

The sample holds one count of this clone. This CDR3 is CASGLAEAYEQYF. CDR3 nucleotide sequence: TGTGCTAGTGGTTTAGCAGAGGCCTACGAGCAGTACTTC. V and J are TRBV12-5 and TRBJ2-7, with D unclear. Per the germline V gene, CDR1 is LGHNT and CDR2 is FRNRAP. The CDR3 is 13 amino acids. Trimming left V 3 bases short and J 2 bases short, with 8 bases between.

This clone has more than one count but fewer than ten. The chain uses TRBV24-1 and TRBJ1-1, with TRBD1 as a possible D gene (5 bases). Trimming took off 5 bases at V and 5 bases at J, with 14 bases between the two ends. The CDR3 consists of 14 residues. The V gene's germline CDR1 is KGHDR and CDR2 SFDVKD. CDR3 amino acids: CATSATGGGTEAFF. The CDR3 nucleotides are TGTGCCACCAGTGCCACCGGGGGGGGAACTGAAGCTTTCTTT.

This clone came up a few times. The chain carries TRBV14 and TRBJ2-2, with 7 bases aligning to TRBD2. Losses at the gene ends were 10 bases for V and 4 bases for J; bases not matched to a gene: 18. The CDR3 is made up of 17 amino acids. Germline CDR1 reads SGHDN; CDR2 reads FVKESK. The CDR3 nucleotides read TGTGCCAATCCCCTACGGGGGGACCCCAATCTCACCGGGGAGCTGTTTTTT. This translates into CANPLRGDPNLTGELFF.

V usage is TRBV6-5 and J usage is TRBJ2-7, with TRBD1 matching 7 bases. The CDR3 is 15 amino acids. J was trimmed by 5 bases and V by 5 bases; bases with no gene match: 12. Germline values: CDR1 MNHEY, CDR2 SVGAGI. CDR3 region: CASSTRQGPAHEQYV. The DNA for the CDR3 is TGTGCCAGCAGTACCCGACAGGGTCCCGCCCACGAGCAGTACGTC.

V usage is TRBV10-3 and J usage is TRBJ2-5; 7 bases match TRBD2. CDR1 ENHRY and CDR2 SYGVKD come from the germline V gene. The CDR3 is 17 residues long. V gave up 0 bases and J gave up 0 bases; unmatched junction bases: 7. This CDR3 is CAISESRLAAYQETQYF. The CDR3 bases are TGTGCCATCAGTGAGTCTCGGCTAGCGGCGTACCAAGAGACCCAGTACTTC.

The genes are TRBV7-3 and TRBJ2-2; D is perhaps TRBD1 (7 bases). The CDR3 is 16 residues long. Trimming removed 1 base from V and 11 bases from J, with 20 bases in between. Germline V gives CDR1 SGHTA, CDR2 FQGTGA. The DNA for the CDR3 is TGTGCCAGCAGCTTAAGGTCCCCAGGGGGGAGCCCAGAGCTGTTTTTT. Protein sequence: CASSLRSPGGSPELFF.

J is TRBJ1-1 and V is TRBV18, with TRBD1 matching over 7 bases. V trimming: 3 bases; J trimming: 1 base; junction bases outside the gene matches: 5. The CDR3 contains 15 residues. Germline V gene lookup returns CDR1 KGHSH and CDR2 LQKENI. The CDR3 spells CASSPISGGNTEAFF. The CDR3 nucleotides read TGTGCCAGCTCACCGATCTCAGGGGGGAACACTGAAGCTTTCTTT.

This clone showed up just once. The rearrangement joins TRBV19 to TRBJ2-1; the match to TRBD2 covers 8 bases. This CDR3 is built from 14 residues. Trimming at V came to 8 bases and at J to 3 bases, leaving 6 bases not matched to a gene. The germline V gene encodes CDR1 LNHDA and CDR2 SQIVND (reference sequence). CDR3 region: CASGSGRDYNEQFF. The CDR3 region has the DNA TGTGCCAGTGGGAGCGGGAGAGACTACAATGAGCAGTTCTTC. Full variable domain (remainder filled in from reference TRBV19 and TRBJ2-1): DGGITQSPKYLFRKEGQNVTLSCEQNLNHDAMYWYRQDPGQGLRLIYYSQIVNDFQKGDIAEGYSVSREKKESFPLTVTSAQKNPTAFYLCASGSGRDYNEQFFGPGTRLTVL.